This T cell receptor beta chain was sequenced during a study of T-cell memory formation after mild COVID-19. Study-wide context: TCR clusters mostly belonged to single donors.

This clonotype appeared a few times. Its antigen is undetermined. The V and J ends lost 4 bases and 3 bases respectively, with 9 bases between them. The CDR3 is made up of 14 amino acids. Study-wide findings and caveats: Day 37-peaking second-wave clones had unconfirmed SARS-CoV-2 specificity. The pre-infection memory compartment contained some responding clones, suggesting cross-reactive memory joined. Contracting CD4+ clones sat mainly in CM and EM; CD8+ in EMRA.

From the 5' RACE reads, TCRdb called clonotypes with MiXCR, one entry per CDR3 protein. In the table there are roughly 300,000 distinct CDR3 sequences, roughly an eighth of which are singletons. J is TRBJ1-4 and V is TRBV12-3 or TRBV12-4; possibly TRBD1 for D (5 bases). This receptor was taken from a man aged 18 to 35 who had mild COVID-19 (a few samples of this study predate the infection). Cell type and time point are not known. Sequencing was done on a sample of PBMCs or a T cell subset sorted from them (not recorded which). CDR3: CASSSSGANEKLFF. CDR3 DNA sequence: TGTGCCAGCAGTTCCTCGGGGGCTAATGAAAAACTGTTTTTT.